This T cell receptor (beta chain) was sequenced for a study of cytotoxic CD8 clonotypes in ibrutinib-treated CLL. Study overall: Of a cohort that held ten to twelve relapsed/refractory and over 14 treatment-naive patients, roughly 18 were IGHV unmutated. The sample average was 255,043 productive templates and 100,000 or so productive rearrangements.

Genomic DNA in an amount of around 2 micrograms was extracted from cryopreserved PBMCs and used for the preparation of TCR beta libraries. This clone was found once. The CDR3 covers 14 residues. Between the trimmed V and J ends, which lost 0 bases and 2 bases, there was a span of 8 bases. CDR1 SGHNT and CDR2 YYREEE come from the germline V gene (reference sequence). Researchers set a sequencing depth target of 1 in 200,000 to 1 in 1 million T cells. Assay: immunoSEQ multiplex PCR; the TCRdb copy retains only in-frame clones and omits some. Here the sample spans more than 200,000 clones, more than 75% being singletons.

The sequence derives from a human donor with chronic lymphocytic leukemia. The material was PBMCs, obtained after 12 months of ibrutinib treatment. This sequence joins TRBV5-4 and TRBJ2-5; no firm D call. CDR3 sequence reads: CASSLVSAQETQYF. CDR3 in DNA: TGTGCCAGCAGCTTGGTTTCAGCACAAGAGACCCAGTACTTC.